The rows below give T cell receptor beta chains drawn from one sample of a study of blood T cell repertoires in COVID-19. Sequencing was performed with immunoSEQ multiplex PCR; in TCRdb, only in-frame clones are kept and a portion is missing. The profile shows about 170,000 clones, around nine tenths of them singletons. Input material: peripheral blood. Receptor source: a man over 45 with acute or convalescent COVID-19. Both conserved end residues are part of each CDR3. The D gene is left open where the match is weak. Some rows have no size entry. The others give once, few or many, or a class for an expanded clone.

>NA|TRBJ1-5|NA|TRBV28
CASSLLGHQPQHF
TGTGCCAGCAGTTTACTGGGGCATCAGCCCCAGCATTTT
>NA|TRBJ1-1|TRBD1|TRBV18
CASSPTRGLYTEAFF
TGTGCCAGCTCACCAACCAGGGGGCTTTACACTGAAGCTTTCTTT
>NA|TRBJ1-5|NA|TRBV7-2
CASSLVHSSNQPQHF
TGTGCCAGCAGCTTAGTTCACTCTAGCAATCAGCCCCAGCATTTT
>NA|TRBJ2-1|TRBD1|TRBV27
CASRDRGLNEQFF
TGTGCCAGCAGGGACAGGGGGCTAAATGAGCAGTTCTTC
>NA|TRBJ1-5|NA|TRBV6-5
CATSREGGGNQPQHF
TGTGCCACCTCCCGGGAGGGAGGGGGCAATCAGCCCCAGCATTTT
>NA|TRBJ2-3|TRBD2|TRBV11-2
CASSSRERGPSTDTQYF
TGTGCCAGCAGCTCTAGAGAGCGGGGGCCGAGCACAGATACGCAGTATTTT
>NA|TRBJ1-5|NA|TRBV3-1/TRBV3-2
CASSQDLRDQPQHF
TGTGCCAGCAGCCAAGATTTACGGGATCAGCCCCAGCATTTT
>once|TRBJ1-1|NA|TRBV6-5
CASSFGIGTEAFF
TGTGCCAGCAGTTTCGGGATCGGCACTGAAGCTTTCTTT
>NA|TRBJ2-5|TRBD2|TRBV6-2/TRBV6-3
CASSYSNLASSGPRETQYF
TGTGCCAGCAGTTACTCGAACTTGGCGAGTAGCGGGCCCAGGGAGACCCAGTACTTC
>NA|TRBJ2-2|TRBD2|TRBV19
CASSIQREGRGELFF
TGTGCCAGTAGTATCCAGCGGGAGGGCCGCGGGGAGCTGTTTTTT
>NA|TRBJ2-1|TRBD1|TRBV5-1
CASSSAQGASEQFF
TGCGCCAGCAGTTCCGCGCAGGGGGCTAGTGAGCAGTTCTTC
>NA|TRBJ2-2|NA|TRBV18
CASSPGQHTGELFF
TGTGCCAGCTCACCAGGGCAACACACCGGGGAGCTGTTTTTT
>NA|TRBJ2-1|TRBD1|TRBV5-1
CASSLSGTAPYNEQFF
TGCGCCAGCAGCTTGTCCGGGACAGCCCCATACAATGAGCAGTTCTTC
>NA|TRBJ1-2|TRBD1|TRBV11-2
CASSSPGTAYGYTF
TGTGCCAGCAGCTCCCCCGGGACAGCCTATGGCTACACCTTC
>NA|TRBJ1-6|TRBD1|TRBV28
CASLRTGVSPLHF
TGTGCCAGTCTCCGGACAGGGGTGTCACCCCTCCACTTT
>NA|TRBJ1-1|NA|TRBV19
CADKNTEAFF
TGTGCTGACAAGAACACTGAAGCTTTCTTT
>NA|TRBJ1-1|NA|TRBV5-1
CASSLQVMNTEAFF
TGCGCCAGCAGCTTGCAGGTCATGAACACTGAAGCTTTCTTT
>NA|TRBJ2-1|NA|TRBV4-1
CASSQDINGGGSYNEQFF
TGCGCCAGCAGCCAAGACATTAACGGGGGTGGGTCCTACAATGAGCAGTTCTTC
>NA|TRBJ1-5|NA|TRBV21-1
CASSKETSGVSNQPQHF
TGTGCCAGCAGCAAAGAGACTTCCGGGGTGAGCAATCAGCCCCAGCATTTT
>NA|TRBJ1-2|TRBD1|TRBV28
CASSSGGYGHTF
TGTGCCAGCAGTTCAGGGGGCTATGGCCACACCTTC
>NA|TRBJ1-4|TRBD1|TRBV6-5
CASSKTGTGDEKLFF
TGTGCCAGCAGTAAAACCGGGACAGGGGATGAAAAACTGTTTTTT
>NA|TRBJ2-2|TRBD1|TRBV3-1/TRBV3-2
CASSQETGIFPGELFF
TGTGCCAGCAGCCAAGAGACAGGGATTTTCCCCGGGGAGCTGTTTTTT
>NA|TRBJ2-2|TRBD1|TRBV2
CASRTGTGATGELFF
TGTGCCAGCAGGACCGGGACAGGGGCCACCGGGGAGCTGTTTTTT
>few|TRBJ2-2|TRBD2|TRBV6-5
CASRALAGATGELFF
TGTGCCAGCAGAGCACTAGCGGGAGCTACCGGGGAGCTGTTTTTT
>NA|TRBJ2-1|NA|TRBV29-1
CSVYRMAPTSDEQFF
TGCAGCGTTTATCGGATGGCACCCACTAGTGATGAGCAGTTCTTC
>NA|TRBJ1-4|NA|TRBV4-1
CASSGPTAGPLDNEKLFF
TGCGCCAGCAGCGGGCCGACAGCCGGTCCCTTGGATAATGAAAAACTGTTTTTT
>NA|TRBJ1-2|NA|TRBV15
CATSRPGTNKFYGYTF
TGTGCCACCAGCAGACCCGGGACAAATAAATTCTATGGCTACACCTTC
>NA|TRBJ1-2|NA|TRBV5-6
CASSFRGSYNYGYTF
TGTGCCAGCAGCTTCCGAGGGAGCTACAACTATGGCTACACCTTC
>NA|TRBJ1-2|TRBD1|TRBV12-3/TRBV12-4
CASSHRGLYGYTF
TGTGCCAGCAGCCACAGGGGTCTCTATGGCTACACCTTC
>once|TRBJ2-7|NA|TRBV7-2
CASSPLGPNEQYF
TGTGCCAGCAGCCCCCTAGGCCCGAACGAGCAGTACTTC
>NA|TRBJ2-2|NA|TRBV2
CASRATFWEGVTGELFF
TGTGCCAGCAGGGCAACCTTTTGGGAGGGGGTTACCGGGGAGCTGTTTTTT
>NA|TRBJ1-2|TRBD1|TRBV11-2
CASSSGQSYGYTF
TGTGCCAGCAGCTCGGGACAGAGCTATGGCTACACCTTC
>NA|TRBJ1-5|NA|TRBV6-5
CASSSHPKGAGQPQHF
TGTGCCAGCAGTTCACATCCAAAAGGGGCAGGTCAGCCCCAGCATTTT
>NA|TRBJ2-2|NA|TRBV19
CASSPDSDTGELFF
TGTGCCAGTAGTCCGGACAGTGACACCGGGGAGCTGTTTTTT
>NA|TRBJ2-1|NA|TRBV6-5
CASFSGGSYNEQFF
TGTGCCAGTTTTAGCGGAGGATCATACAATGAGCAGTTCTTC
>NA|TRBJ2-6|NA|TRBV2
CASSDWGAGANVLTF
TGTGCCAGCAGTGATTGGGGGGCTGGGGCCAACGTCCTGACTTTC
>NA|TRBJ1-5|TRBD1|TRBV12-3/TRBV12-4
CASSQGEDLPQHF
TGTGCCAGCAGTCAGGGGGAAGACTTGCCCCAGCATTTT
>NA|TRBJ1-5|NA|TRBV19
CASSIRRTPNQPQHF
TGTGCCAGTAGTATAAGAAGGACTCCAAATCAGCCCCAGCATTTT
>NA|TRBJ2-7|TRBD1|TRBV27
CASSFAPTGTYEQYF
TGTGCCAGCAGTTTCGCTCCGACAGGGACCTACGAGCAGTACTTC
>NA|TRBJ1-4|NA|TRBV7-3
CASSLEFGEKLFF
TGTGCCAGCAGCTTAGAGTTCGGGGAAAAACTGTTTTTT
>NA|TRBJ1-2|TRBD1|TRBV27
CASSSPRTGNYGYTF
TGTGCCAGCAGTTCCCCCAGGACAGGGAACTATGGCTACACCTTC
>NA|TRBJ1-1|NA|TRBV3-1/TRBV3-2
CASSRSGVNTEAFF
TGTGCCAGCAGTAGGTCCGGAGTGAACACTGAAGCTTTCTTT